This paragraph covers one TCR beta chain sequence. The data belong to a study of PD-1 blockade in mismatch repair-deficient tumors. V lost 2 bases to trimming and J lost 5 bases; unmatched junction nucleotides: 8. Germline values: CDR1 LNHNV, CDR2 YYDKDF (reference sequence). This CDR3 comprises 15 residues. The repertoire was sequenced with immunoSEQ multiplex PCR; TCRdb's copy has only in-frame clones and lacks some. The table has under 150,000 clones, about 88% seen once; the top ten hold 10% to 15%. TCRs were sequenced from a few patients responding to pembrolizumab. V and J are TRBV15 and TRBJ2-7; 8 bases are shared with TRBD1. The sequencing used peripheral blood, collected just over 70 weeks after starting pembrolizumab. This sequence originates from an adult with mismatch repair-deficient cancer. CDR3 amino acids: CATSRRDRGLDEQYF. The CDR3 DNA reads TGTGCCACCAGCAGACGTGACAGGGGTTTAGACGAGCAGTACTTC.